Below, one T cell receptor beta chain is given with its context. Its specificity is unknown. V lost 5 bases and J lost 7; bases outside the gene matches: 5. Looked up from germline, CDR1 is MRHNA and CDR2 is SNTAGT. The CDR3 sequence is 15 residues long. This record comes from a study of long-term antiretroviral therapy in people with HIV. Study observations and caveats: Blood sampling spanned 2004 to 2017, possibly under older ART regimens. The range of CDR3 lengths in HIV repertoires proved narrower than that found in controls. Post-treatment diversity went higher with ART but stayed below transplant donor controls.

The immunoSEQ assay was v3.0, run at survey level. Per-sample sequencing targets were about 35,000-50,000 T-cell genomes. The assay was immunoSEQ multiplex PCR, and TCRdb's table has in-frame clones only and misses some. The sample lists tens of thousands of clones; roughly nine tenths were seen once. The chain joins TRBV6-4 to TRBJ2-1, with 13 positions matching TRBD2. The material was unsorted PBMCs, obtained roughly 5 years before starting antiretroviral therapy. This sequence originates from a man between 45 and 60 years old with HIV. CDR3 coding DNA: TGTGCCAGCAGTATGGGACTAGCGGGACGAAATGAGCAGTTCTTC. Its protein product is CASSMGLAGRNEQFF.